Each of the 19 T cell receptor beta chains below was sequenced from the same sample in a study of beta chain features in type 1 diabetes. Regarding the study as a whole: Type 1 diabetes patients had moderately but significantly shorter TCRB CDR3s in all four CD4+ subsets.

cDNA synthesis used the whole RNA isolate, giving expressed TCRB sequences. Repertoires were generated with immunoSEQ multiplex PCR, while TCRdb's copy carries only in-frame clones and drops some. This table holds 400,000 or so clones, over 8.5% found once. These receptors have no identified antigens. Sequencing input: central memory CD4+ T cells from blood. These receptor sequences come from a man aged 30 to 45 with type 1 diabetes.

The CDR3 DNA reads TGTGCCAGCAGTGAGGCCATGACTTTCTTT. Translated, it gives CASSEAMTFF. The chain combines TRBV7-2 with TRBJ1-1; D not resolved. Germline loops: CDR1 SGHTA, CDR2 FQGNSA. The CDR3 is 10 residues long. V lost 6 bases, J lost 12 bases, and 11 bases lay in between. The whole variable domain, remainder taken from reference TRBV7-2 and TRBJ1-1, is GAGVSQSPSNKVTEKGKDVELRCDPISGHTALYWYRQSLGQGLEFLIYFQGNSAPDKSGLPSDRFSAERTGGSVSTLTIQRTQQEDSAVYLCASSEAMTFFGQGTRLTVV.

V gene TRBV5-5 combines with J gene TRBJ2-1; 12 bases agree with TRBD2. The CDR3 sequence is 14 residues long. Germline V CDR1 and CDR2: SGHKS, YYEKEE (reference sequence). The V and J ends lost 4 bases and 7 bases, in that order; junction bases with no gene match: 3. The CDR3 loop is CASSTGLAGNEQFF. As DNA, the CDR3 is TGTGCCAGCAGCACCGGACTAGCGGGAAATGAGCAGTTCTTC.

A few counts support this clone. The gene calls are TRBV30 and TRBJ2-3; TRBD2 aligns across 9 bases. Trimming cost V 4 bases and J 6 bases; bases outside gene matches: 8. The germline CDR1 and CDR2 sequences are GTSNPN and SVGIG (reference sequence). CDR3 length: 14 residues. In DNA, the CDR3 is TGTGCCTGGATAGGGCGGGAGGGCCCTGATACGCAGTATTTT. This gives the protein CAWIGREGPDTQYF.

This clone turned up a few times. The DNA of the CDR3 is TGTGCCAGCAGTCTCAGGGCAACTAATGAAAAACTGTTTTTT. This encodes CASSLRATNEKLFF. The V and J genes are TRBV2 and TRBJ1-4, with a weak D call TRBD1 (5 bases). From germline, CDR1 is SNHLY and CDR2 FYNNEI. V dropped 5 bases and J dropped 0 bases, with 7 bases sitting between them. This CDR3 has 14 residues.

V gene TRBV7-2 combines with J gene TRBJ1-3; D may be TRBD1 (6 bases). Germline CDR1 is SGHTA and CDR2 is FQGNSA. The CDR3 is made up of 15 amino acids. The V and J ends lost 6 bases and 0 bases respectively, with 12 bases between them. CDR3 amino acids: CASSNRENSGNTIYF. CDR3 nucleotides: TGTGCCAGCAGTAACAGGGAGAACTCTGGAAACACCATATATTTT. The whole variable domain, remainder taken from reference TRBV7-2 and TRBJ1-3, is GAGVSQSPSNKVTEKGKDVELRCDPISGHTALYWYRQSLGQGLEFLIYFQGNSAPDKSGLPSDRFSAERTGGSVSTLTIQRTQQEDSAVYLCASSNRENSGNTIYFGEGSWLTVV.

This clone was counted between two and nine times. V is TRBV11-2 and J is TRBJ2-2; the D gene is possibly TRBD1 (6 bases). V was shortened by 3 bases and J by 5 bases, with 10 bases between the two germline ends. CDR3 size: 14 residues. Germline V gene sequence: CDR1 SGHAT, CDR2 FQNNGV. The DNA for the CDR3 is TGTGCCAGCAGCTTCCACAGGGCAACCGGGGAGCTGTTTTTT. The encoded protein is CASSFHRATGELFF.

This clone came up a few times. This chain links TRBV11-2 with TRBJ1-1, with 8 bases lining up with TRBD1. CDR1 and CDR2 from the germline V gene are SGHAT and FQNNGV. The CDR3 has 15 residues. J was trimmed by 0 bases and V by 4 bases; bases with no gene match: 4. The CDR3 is CASSYGTGMNTEAFF. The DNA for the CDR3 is TGTGCCAGCAGCTATGGGACAGGAATGAACACTGAAGCTTTCTTT.

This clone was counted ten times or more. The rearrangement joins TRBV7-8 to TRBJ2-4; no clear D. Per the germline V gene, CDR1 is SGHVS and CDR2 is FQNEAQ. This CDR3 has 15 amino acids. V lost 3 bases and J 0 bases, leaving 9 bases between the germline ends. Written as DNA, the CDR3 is TGTGCCAGCAGCTTCGGACCGCTAGCCAAAAACATTCAGTACTTC. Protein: CASSFGPLAKNIQYF.

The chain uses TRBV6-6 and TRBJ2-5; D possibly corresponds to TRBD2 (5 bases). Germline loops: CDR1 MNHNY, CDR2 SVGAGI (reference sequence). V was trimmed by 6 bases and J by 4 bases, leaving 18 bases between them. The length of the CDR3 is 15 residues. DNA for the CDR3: TGTGCCAGCAGCACCAAGGCGCGGGTGGCAGAGACCCAGTACTTC. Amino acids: CASSTKARVAETQYF.

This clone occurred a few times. CDR3 loop: CASSLDPGLYNEQFF. The CDR3 bases are TGTGCCAGCAGCTTAGACCCGGGACTATACAATGAGCAGTTCTTC. This chain joins TRBV5-6 and TRBJ2-1; 7 bases map to TRBD2. This CDR3 has 15 amino acids. Germline trimming cut 2 bases from V and 4 bases from J; bases unmatched to any gene: 6. In germline, CDR1 is SGHDT, CDR2 YYEEEE.

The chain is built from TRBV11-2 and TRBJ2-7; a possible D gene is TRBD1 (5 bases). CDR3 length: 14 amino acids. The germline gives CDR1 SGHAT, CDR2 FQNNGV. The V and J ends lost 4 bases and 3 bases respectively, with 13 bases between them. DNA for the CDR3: TGTGCCAGCAGCTCCCAGGGCCAGTTCTACGAGCAGTACTTC. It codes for CASSSQGQFYEQYF. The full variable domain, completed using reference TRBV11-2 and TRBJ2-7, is EAGVAQSPRYKIIEKRQSVAFWCNPISGHATLYWYQQILGQGPKLLIQFQNNGVVDDSQLPKDRFSAERLKGVDSTLKIQPAKLEDSAVYLCASSSQGQFYEQYFGPGTRLTVT.

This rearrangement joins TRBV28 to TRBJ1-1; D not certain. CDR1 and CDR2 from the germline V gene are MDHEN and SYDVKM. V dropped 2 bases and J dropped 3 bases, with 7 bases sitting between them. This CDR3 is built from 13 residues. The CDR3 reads CASSLPEYTEAFF. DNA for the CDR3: TGTGCCAGCAGTTTACCAGAGTACACTGAAGCTTTCTTT.

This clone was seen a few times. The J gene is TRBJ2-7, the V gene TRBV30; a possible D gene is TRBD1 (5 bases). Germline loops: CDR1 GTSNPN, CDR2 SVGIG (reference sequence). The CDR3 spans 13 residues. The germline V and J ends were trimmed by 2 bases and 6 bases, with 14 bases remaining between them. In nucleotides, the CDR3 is TGTGCCTGGAGTCTGGACACTCTGGGCGAGCAGTACTTC. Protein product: CAWSLDTLGEQYF. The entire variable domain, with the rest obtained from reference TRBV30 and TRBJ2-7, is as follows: SQTIHQWPATLVQPVGSPLSLECTVEGTSNPNLYWYRQAAGRGLQLLFYSVGIGQISSEVPQNLSASRPQDRQFILSSKKLLLSDSGFYLCAWSLDTLGEQYFGPGTRLTVT.

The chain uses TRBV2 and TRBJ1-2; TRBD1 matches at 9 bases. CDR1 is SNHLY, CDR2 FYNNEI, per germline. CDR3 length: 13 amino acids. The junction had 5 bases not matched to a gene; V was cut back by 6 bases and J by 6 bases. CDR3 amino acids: CASSNDRGNGYTF. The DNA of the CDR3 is TGTGCCAGCAGCAATGACAGGGGGAATGGCTACACCTTC.

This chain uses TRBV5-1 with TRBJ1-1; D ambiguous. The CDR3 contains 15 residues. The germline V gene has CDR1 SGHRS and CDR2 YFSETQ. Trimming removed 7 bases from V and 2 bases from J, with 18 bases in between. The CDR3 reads CASADLSFGNTEAFF. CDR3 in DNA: TGCGCCAGCGCAGACCTTTCGTTCGGTAACACTGAAGCTTTCTTT. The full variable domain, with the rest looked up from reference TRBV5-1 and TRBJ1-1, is KAGVTQTPRYLIKTRGQQVTLSCSPISGHRSVSWYQQTPGQGLQFLFEYFSETQRNKGNFPGRFSGRQFSNSRSEMNVSTLELGDSALYLCASADLSFGNTEAFFGQGTRLTVV.

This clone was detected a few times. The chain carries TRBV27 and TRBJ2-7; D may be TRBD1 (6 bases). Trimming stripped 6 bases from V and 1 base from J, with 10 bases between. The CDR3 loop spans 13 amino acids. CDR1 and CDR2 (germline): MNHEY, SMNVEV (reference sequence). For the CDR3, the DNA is TGTGCCAGCAGCCGAGGACAGTCCTACGAGCAGTACTTC. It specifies CASSRGQSYEQYF.

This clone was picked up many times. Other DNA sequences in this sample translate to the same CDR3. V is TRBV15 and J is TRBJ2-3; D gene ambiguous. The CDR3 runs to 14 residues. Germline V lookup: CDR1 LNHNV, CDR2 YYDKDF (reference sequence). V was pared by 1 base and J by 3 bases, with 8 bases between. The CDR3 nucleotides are TGTGCCACCAGCAGAGTGGGGAAGACAGATACGCAGTATTTT. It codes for CATSRVGKTDTQYF.

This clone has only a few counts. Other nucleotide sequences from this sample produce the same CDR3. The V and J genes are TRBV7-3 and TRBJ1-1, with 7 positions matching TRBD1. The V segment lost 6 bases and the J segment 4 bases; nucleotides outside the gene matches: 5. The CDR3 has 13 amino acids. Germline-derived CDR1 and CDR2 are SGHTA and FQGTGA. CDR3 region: CASSSQGGTEAFF. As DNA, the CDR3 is TGTGCCAGCAGTTCCCAGGGGGGCACTGAAGCTTTCTTT.

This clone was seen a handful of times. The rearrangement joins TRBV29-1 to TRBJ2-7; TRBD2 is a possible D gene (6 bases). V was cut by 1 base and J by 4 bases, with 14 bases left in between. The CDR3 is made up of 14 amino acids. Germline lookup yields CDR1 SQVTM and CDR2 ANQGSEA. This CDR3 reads CSVEGQSGGYEQYF. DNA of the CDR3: TGCAGCGTTGAAGGGCAGTCCGGAGGGTACGAGCAGTACTTC.